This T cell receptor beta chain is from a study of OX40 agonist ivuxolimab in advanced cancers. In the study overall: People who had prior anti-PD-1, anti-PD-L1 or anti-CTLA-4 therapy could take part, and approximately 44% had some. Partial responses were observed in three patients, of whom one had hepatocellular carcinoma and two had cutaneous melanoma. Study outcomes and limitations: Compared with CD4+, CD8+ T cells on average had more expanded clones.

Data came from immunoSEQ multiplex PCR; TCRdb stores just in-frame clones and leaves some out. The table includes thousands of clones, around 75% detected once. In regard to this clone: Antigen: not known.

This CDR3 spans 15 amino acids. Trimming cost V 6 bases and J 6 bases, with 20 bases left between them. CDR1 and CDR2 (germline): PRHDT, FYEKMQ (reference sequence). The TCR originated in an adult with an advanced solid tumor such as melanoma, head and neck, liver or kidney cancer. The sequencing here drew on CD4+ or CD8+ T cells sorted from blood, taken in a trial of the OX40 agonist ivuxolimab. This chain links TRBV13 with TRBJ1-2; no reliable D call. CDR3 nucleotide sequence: TGTGCCAGCAGTTTGGACCACCGGACGCAGGATGGCTACACCTTC. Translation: CASSLDHRTQDGYTF.